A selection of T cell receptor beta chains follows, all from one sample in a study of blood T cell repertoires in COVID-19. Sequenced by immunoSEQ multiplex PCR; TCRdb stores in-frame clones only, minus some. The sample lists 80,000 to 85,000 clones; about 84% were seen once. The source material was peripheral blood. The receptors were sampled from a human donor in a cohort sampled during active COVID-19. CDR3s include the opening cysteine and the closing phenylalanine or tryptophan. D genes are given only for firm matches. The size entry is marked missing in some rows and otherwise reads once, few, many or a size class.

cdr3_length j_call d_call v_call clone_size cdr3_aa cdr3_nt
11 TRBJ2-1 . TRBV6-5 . CASGRYNEQFF TGTGCCAGCGGTCGGTACAATGAGCAGTTCTTC
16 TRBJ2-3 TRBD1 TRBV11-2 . CASSFLRTGRSDTQYF TGTGCCAGCAGCTTTCTTCGGACAGGGAGGTCAGATACGCAGTATTTT
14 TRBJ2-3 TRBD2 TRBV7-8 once CASVLGGGLDTQYF TGTGCCAGCGTCCTTGGGGGAGGGCTAGATACGCAGTATTTT
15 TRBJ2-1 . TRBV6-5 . CASSSRGFSLDEQFF TGTGCCAGCAGTTCGCGAGGGTTTTCATTAGATGAGCAGTTCTTC
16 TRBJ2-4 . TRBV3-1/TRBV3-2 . CASSPNPGRAKNIQYF TGTGCCAGCAGCCCGAACCCCGGGAGAGCCAAAAACATTCAGTACTTC
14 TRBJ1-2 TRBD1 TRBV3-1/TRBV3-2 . CASSPDRATLHYTF TGTGCCAGCAGCCCGGACAGGGCTACTCTCCACTACACCTTC
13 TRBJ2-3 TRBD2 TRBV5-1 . CASTRGGIDTQYF TGCGCCAGCACACGGGGGGGCATAGATACGCAGTATTTT
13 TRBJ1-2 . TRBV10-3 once CAISDEVNYGYTF TGTGCCATCAGTGACGAGGTTAACTATGGCTACACCTTC
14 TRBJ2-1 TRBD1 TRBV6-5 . CASSRTGSYNEQFF TGTGCCAGCAGCCGGACAGGGTCTTACAATGAGCAGTTCTTC
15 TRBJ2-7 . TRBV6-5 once CASNPAAGQSYEQYF TGTGCCAGCAACCCGGCGGCGGGGCAGTCCTACGAGCAGTACTTC